This is a list of T cell receptor beta chains from one sample in a study of cytomegalovirus exposure and HLA in healthy donors. Assay used: immunoSEQ multiplex PCR; TCRdb lists only in-frame clones, some missing. The data contain about 120,000 clones, roughly 80% of them singletons. Sequences were obtained from PBMCs. The receptors here all came from a woman under 30 in good health and CMV-seronegative. CDR3s include the opening cysteine and the closing phenylalanine or tryptophan. A D gene is named only where the DNA matches it firmly. The size field is filled for only some rows; it gives once, few, many or a size class.

abundance	v_gene	j_gene	d_gene	CDR3nt	CDR3aa
.	TRBV19	TRBJ2-2	.	TGTGCCAGTAGTCGTCCTACCGGGGAGCTGTTTTTT	CASSRPTGELFF
.	TRBV14	TRBJ1-1	TRBD1	TGTGCCAGCAGCCAACTACAGGGGCTGGGTAACACTGAAGCTTTCTTT	CASSQLQGLGNTEAFF
.	TRBV2	TRBJ1-1	.	TGTGCCAGCAGTGAAAACACAGGGATGAACACTGAAGCTTTCTTT	CASSENTGMNTEAFF
.	TRBV12-5	TRBJ1-6	.	TGTGCTAGTGGCCCGAACGGGGATTCACCCCTCCACTTT	CASGPNGDSPLHF
.	TRBV27	TRBJ1-1	.	TGTGCCACCCGGGGGGGGCGCGTTTCTACTGAAGCTTTCTTT	CATRGGRVSTEAFF
.	TRBV29-1	TRBJ1-1	.	TGCAGCGTTGAACCCCACGGGAACATTAGGGACACTGAAGCTTTCTTT	CSVEPHGNIRDTEAFF
once	TRBV5-1	TRBJ1-1	.	TGCGCCAGCAGCTTTGACAGGCCGGGGACCACTGAAGCTTTCTTT	CASSFDRPGTTEAFF
.	TRBV27	TRBJ1-2	TRBD1	TGTGCCACCTCGGACAGGGAGGGCGGCTACACCTTC	CATSDREGGYTF
.	TRBV19	TRBJ2-7	.	TGTGCCAGTAGCATCAGGGAAAGGTCCTACGAGCAGTACTTC	CASSIRERSYEQYF
.	TRBV5-6	TRBJ1-2	.	TGTGCCAGCAGCTTTGTTAGGCTTTCGGGTGGCTACACCTTC	CASSFVRLSGGYTF
.	TRBV9	TRBJ2-3	TRBD2	TGTGCCAGCAGCGTCTCTAGCGGGGGCCTCACAGATACGCAGTATTTT	CASSVSSGGLTDTQYF
.	TRBV4-2	TRBJ2-1	TRBD2	TGTGCCAGCAGCCAGGGGCTAGCGGATCGCTCCTACAATGAGCAGTTCTTC	CASSQGLADRSYNEQFF
.	TRBV29-1	TRBJ1-1	.	TGCAGCGGTGGGGGGACTGAAGCTTTCTTT	CSGGGTEAFF
.	TRBV5-4	TRBJ2-3	TRBD2	TGTGCCAGCAGCTTGACTAGCGGTTCCGCGGATACGCAGTATTTT	CASSLTSGSADTQYF
.	TRBV4-1	TRBJ2-5	.	TGCGCCAGCAGCCAAGATCGCCAGGGGGGTAGGCGGACCCAGTACTTC	CASSQDRQGGRRTQYF
.	TRBV7-9	TRBJ2-7	TRBD2	TGTGCCAGCAGCCAAAGACTAGCTGCACTCGGGGAGCAGTACTTC	CASSQRLAALGEQYF
.	TRBV11-3	TRBJ2-7	TRBD1	TGTGCCAGCAGCCACGGACAGGGGAGCTACGAGCAGTACTTC	CASSHGQGSYEQYF
once	TRBV5-8	TRBJ2-7	.	TGTGCCAGCAGCTTGGGGCCCCCTACTACCGCCTACGAGCAGTACTTC	CASSLGPPTTAYEQYF
.	TRBV5-1	TRBJ1-5	TRBD1	TGCGCCAGCAGCACCACAGGGGGTGGGCAGCCCCAGCATTTT	CASSTTGGGQPQHF
.	TRBV4-1	TRBJ1-2	TRBD1	TGCGCCAGCGCATCGACAGGGGACTATGGCTACACCTTC	CASASTGDYGYTF
.	TRBV4-1	TRBJ2-1	.	TGCGCCAGCAGCCAAGTCTCTCTCCGGGGGGCCGGGGCCTACAATGAGCAGTTCTTC	CASSQVSLRGAGAYNEQFF
.	TRBV4-1	TRBJ2-7	.	TGCGCCAGCAGCCAGTTAGCGTTCTACTCCTACGAGCAGTACTTC	CASSQLAFYSYEQYF
once	TRBV15	TRBJ2-5	TRBD2	TGTGCCACCAGCAGCCTGTTATCCGGGACTAGCGGATCGGAGACCCAGTACTTC	CATSSLLSGTSGSETQYF
.	TRBV19	TRBJ2-1	TRBD1	TGTGCCAGTAGTATATTTTTACAGGGGGGTAATGAGCAGTTCTTC	CASSIFLQGGNEQFF
.	TRBV5-1	TRBJ1-5	.	TGCGCCAGCAGCGCGGGGCAAGATCAGCCCCAGCATTTT	CASSAGQDQPQHF
few	TRBV5-1	TRBJ1-1	TRBD1	TGCGCCAGCAGCCCCGGACAGGGGTACACTGAAGCTTTCTTT	CASSPGQGYTEAFF
.	TRBV7-6	TRBJ2-7	TRBD1	TGTGCCAGCAGCTTAGCACAGGGGGGTTCCTACGAGCAGTACTTC	CASSLAQGGSYEQYF
.	TRBV6-6	TRBJ2-5	.	TGTGCCAGCAGTTACGCGGGGAGACAAGAGACCCAGTACTTC	CASSYAGRQETQYF
.	TRBV7-9	TRBJ2-3	TRBD1	TGTGCCAGCAGCTCCATGGGGACAGGATGGGATACGCAGTATTTT	CASSSMGTGWDTQYF
.	TRBV27	TRBJ2-7	TRBD1	TGTGCCAGCAGCTCATCGACAGGGGGCTTACTAGGGCGGTACTTC	CASSSSTGGLLGRYF
.	TRBV5-5	TRBJ1-4	.	TGTGCCAGCAGCTTGTTCTTGGCACCCCGCGAAAAACTGTTTTTT	CASSLFLAPREKLFF
.	TRBV15	TRBJ2-3	TRBD2	TGTGCCACCAGCAGAGTAGTTTGGCGGGGGGGCACAGATACGCAGTATTTT	CATSRVVWRGGTDTQYF
.	TRBV6-7	TRBJ2-5	.	TGTGCCAGCAGTTACTCGTGGTGGGGCCCAGGGTATATGAGCACGATCGAGGCCCAAGAGACCCAGTACTTC	CASSYSWWGPGYMSTIEAQETQYF
.	TRBV7-3	TRBJ1-1	.	TGTGCCAGCAGCGAACAGGTTCTGAACACTGAAGCTTTCTTT	CASSEQVLNTEAFF
.	TRBV7-2	TRBJ1-3	TRBD1	TGTGCCAGCAGCGTTACAGGGGCCAACTCTGGAAACACCATATATTTT	CASSVTGANSGNTIYF
.	TRBV5-1	TRBJ2-7	.	TGCGCCAGCAGCTTAACCGGGACTCCTCCAGTGTTCTACGAGCAGTACTTC	CASSLTGTPPVFYEQYF
.	TRBV7-2	TRBJ2-3	.	TGTGCCAGCAGCTTAGCGGGGGCGACAGATACGCAGTATTTT	CASSLAGATDTQYF
.	TRBV11-2	TRBJ1-5	.	TGTGCCAGCAGCTTCGGCGGGGGACCCAATCAGCCCCAGCATTTT	CASSFGGGPNQPQHF
.	TRBV27	TRBJ2-6	TRBD1	TGTGCCATCGGACAGGGCTCTGGGGCCAACGTCCTGACTTTC	CAIGQGSGANVLTF
once	TRBV7-9	TRBJ2-1	TRBD1	TGTGCCAGCAGCACAACCGGGACAGGGGGCCTCAATGAGCAGTTCTTC	CASSTTGTGGLNEQFF
.	TRBV18	TRBJ1-4	.	TGTGCCAGCTCACAAGGGGCGTATGAAAAACTGTTTTTT	CASSQGAYEKLFF
.	TRBV6-5	TRBJ2-7	.	TGTGCCAGCAGTCGCAGTCACGAGGCCTACGAGCAGTACTTC	CASSRSHEAYEQYF
.	TRBV27	TRBJ2-7	TRBD2	TGTGCCAGCAGTTTCGCGGGGGCCTACGAGCAGTACTTC	CASSFAGAYEQYF
few	TRBV4-1	TRBJ1-1	.	TGCGCCAGCAGCCAAGCTACGAATTCGAGAGGCACTGAAGCTTTCTTT	CASSQATNSRGTEAFF
.	TRBV11-2	TRBJ2-3	TRBD1	TGTGCCAGCAGCTACCCCTCCGTCGGGACAGGGTATCTTACTTCTCAGTATTTT	CASSYPSVGTGYLTSQYF
.	TRBV5-4	TRBJ1-3	TRBD1	TGTGCCAGCAGCTTGGGGACAGGGGCTCTTCGAAACACCATATATTTT	CASSLGTGALRNTIYF
.	TRBV6-6	TRBJ1-2	TRBD1	TGTGCCAGCGGTTATAGGGACAGGGGAAGAGGCTACACCTTC	CASGYRDRGRGYTF
.	TRBV13	TRBJ1-1	.	TGTGCCAGCAGCCCCCGGGACATCGATAGAGCTTTCTTT	CASSPRDIDRAFF
.	TRBV29-1	TRBJ1-2	TRBD1	TGCAGCGTTGATACAGGGGTCTATGGCTACACCTTC	CSVDTGVYGYTF
.	TRBV13	TRBJ2-6	.	TGTGCCAGCAGTAGAGAGTGGGCTGGGGCCAACGGCCTGACTTTC	CASSREWAGANGLTF
.	TRBV28	TRBJ2-3	.	TGTGCCAGCCTGGGCCGTTTGGGCTACACAGATACGCAGTATTTT	CASLGRLGYTDTQYF
.	TRBV19	TRBJ1-5	TRBD1	TGTGCCAGTAGTGTACAGGGGGCGTTTCAGCCCCAGCATTTT	CASSVQGAFQPQHF
.	TRBV2	TRBJ2-2	TRBD2	TGTGCCAGCAGTGAGGGGGGGGGCACCGGGGAGCTGTTTTTT	CASSEGGGTGELFF